This is a list of T cell receptor beta chains from one sample in a study of T-cell memory formation after mild COVID-19. TCRdb re-analysed the 5' RACE reads in MiXCR, keeping a single row per CDR3 protein. This table holds about 170,000 distinct CDR3 sequences, 13% found once. The sample taken for sequencing was PBMCs or a T cell subset sorted from them (not recorded which). These receptors came from a young man who had mild COVID-19 (a few samples of this study predate the infection). Cell type and time point are not known. Both conserved end residues are part of each CDR3. D genes are given only for firm matches. Size values are once, few and many counts, or a class for expanded clones, and some rows have none.

clone_size: few; d_call: NA; j_call: TRBJ1-1; v_call: TRBV11-1; cdr3_length: 16; cdr3_aa: CASSLATGAGHTEAFF; cdr3_nt: TGTGCCAGCAGCTTAGCCACAGGTGCTGGACACACTGAAGCTTTCTTT
clone_size: few; d_call: NA; j_call: TRBJ2-5; v_call: TRBV11-2; cdr3_length: 13; cdr3_aa: CASSRPGGETQYF; cdr3_nt: TGTGCCAGCAGCCGGCCTGGTGGGGAGACCCAGTACTTC
clone_size: once; d_call: NA; j_call: TRBJ1-2; v_call: TRBV5-1; cdr3_length: 13; cdr3_aa: CASSFTANYGYTF; cdr3_nt: TGCGCCAGCAGCTTTACAGCAAACTATGGCTACACCTTC
clone_size: NA; d_call: TRBD1; j_call: TRBJ2-2; v_call: TRBV24-1; cdr3_length: 15; cdr3_aa: CATSVGTGDVGELFF; cdr3_nt: TGTGCCACCAGTGTTGGGACAGGGGATGTCGGGGAGCTGTTTTTT
clone_size: NA; d_call: NA; j_call: TRBJ2-7; v_call: TRBV10-1; cdr3_length: 16; cdr3_aa: CASSPGGPRFAYEQYF; cdr3_nt: TGCGCCAGCAGTCCGGGGGGCCCCCGGTTCGCCTACGAGCAGTACTTC
clone_size: NA; d_call: TRBD1; j_call: TRBJ2-4; v_call: TRBV6-6; cdr3_length: 17; cdr3_aa: CASSSGTGYLAKNIQYF; cdr3_nt: TGTGCCAGCAGTTCCGGGACAGGGTATCTAGCCAAAAACATTCAGTACTTC
clone_size: few; d_call: NA; j_call: TRBJ2-7; v_call: TRBV12-3/TRBV12-4; cdr3_length: 15; cdr3_aa: CASSLLSGVGYEQYF; cdr3_nt: TGTGCCAGCAGTTTATTGTCGGGTGTCGGCTACGAGCAGTACTTC
clone_size: NA; d_call: NA; j_call: TRBJ2-7; v_call: TRBV5-1; cdr3_length: 16; cdr3_aa: CASSLGQASHSYEQYF; cdr3_nt: TGCGCCAGCAGCTTGGGACAGGCCTCGCATTCGTACGAGCAGTACTTC
clone_size: many; d_call: NA; j_call: TRBJ2-3; v_call: TRBV5-1; cdr3_length: 15; cdr3_aa: CASSSQGPSTDTQYF; cdr3_nt: TGCGCCAGCAGCTCGCAGGGCCCTAGCACAGATACGCAGTATTTT
clone_size: NA; d_call: NA; j_call: TRBJ2-5; v_call: TRBV18; cdr3_length: 13; cdr3_aa: CASSPGFQETQYF; cdr3_nt: TGTGCCAGCTCACCAGGTTTTCAAGAGACCCAGTACTTC
clone_size: few; d_call: NA; j_call: TRBJ2-5; v_call: TRBV6-6; cdr3_length: 14; cdr3_aa: CASISGRQDETQYF; cdr3_nt: TGTGCCAGCATTTCGGGGCGACAGGACGAGACCCAGTACTTC
clone_size: few; d_call: NA; j_call: TRBJ2-5; v_call: TRBV4-2; cdr3_length: 16; cdr3_aa: CASSQDPGRGEETQYF; cdr3_nt: TGTGCCAGCAGCCAAGATCCGGGACGCGGGGAAGAGACCCAGTACTTC
clone_size: few; d_call: TRBD2; j_call: TRBJ2-5; v_call: TRBV27; cdr3_length: 14; cdr3_aa: CASSPRGGPETQYF; cdr3_nt: TGTGCCAGCAGTCCCCGGGGGGGGCCAGAGACCCAGTACTTC
clone_size: many; d_call: NA; j_call: TRBJ2-5; v_call: TRBV5-6; cdr3_length: 13; cdr3_aa: CASSRHWRETQYF; cdr3_nt: TGTGCCAGCAGCCGACATTGGCGGGAGACCCAGTACTTC
clone_size: many; d_call: NA; j_call: TRBJ2-2; v_call: TRBV5-1; cdr3_length: 15; cdr3_aa: CASSGRGIGTGELFF; cdr3_nt: TGCGCCAGCAGCGGCAGGGGCATAGGGACCGGGGAGCTGTTTTTT
clone_size: NA; d_call: TRBD2; j_call: TRBJ2-7; v_call: TRBV18; cdr3_length: 16; cdr3_aa: CASSPQGSGGSYEQYF; cdr3_nt: TGTGCCAGCTCACCCCAAGGGTCGGGGGGTTCGTACGAGCAGTACTTC
clone_size: NA; d_call: NA; j_call: TRBJ1-6; v_call: TRBV27; cdr3_length: 15; cdr3_aa: CASSPTGQYNSPLHF; cdr3_nt: TGTGCCAGCAGTCCAACGGGACAATATAATTCACCCCTCCACTTT
clone_size: NA; d_call: NA; j_call: TRBJ1-1; v_call: TRBV6-5; cdr3_length: 14; cdr3_aa: CASSRAPTGVEAFF; cdr3_nt: TGTGCCAGCAGCCGTGCCCCGACAGGCGTTGAAGCTTTCTTT
clone_size: NA; d_call: TRBD1; j_call: TRBJ2-5; v_call: TRBV4-3; cdr3_length: 15; cdr3_aa: CASSPSGQGQETQYF; cdr3_nt: TGCGCCAGCAGCCCCAGTGGACAGGGACAAGAGACCCAGTACTTC
clone_size: NA; d_call: TRBD1; j_call: TRBJ1-3; v_call: TRBV10-3; cdr3_length: 14; cdr3_aa: CAMRQGNSGNTIYF; cdr3_nt: TGTGCCATGAGACAGGGGAACTCTGGAAACACCATATATTTT
clone_size: few; d_call: NA; j_call: TRBJ1-4; v_call: TRBV5-1; cdr3_length: 14; cdr3_aa: CASSADGLNEKLFF; cdr3_nt: TGCGCCAGCAGCGCCGACGGTCTTAATGAAAAACTGTTTTTT
clone_size: few; d_call: TRBD1; j_call: TRBJ2-1; v_call: TRBV6-6; cdr3_length: 13; cdr3_aa: CASERQGWNEQFF; cdr3_nt: TGTGCCAGCGAGAGACAGGGCTGGAATGAGCAGTTCTTC
clone_size: few; d_call: NA; j_call: TRBJ1-2; v_call: TRBV4-1; cdr3_length: 14; cdr3_aa: CASSLSGGQGGYTF; cdr3_nt: TGCGCCAGCAGCCTGTCTGGGGGGCAGGGTGGCTACACCTTC
clone_size: NA; d_call: NA; j_call: TRBJ1-4; v_call: TRBV5-1; cdr3_length: 14; cdr3_aa: CASSLTITNEKLFF; cdr3_nt: TGCGCCAGCAGCTTGACGATCACTAATGAAAAACTGTTTTTT
clone_size: NA; d_call: TRBD1; j_call: TRBJ2-5; v_call: TRBV5-1; cdr3_length: 14; cdr3_aa: CASSPGTGWETQYF; cdr3_nt: TGCGCCAGCAGCCCCGGGACAGGGTGGGAGACCCAGTACTTC
clone_size: few; d_call: NA; j_call: TRBJ2-3; v_call: TRBV9; cdr3_length: 15; cdr3_aa: CASSVAPGTADTQYF; cdr3_nt: TGTGCCAGCAGCGTAGCTCCCGGGACCGCAGATACGCAGTATTTT
clone_size: few; d_call: TRBD2; j_call: TRBJ2-5; v_call: TRBV18; cdr3_length: 17; cdr3_aa: CASSPNWASGHQETQYF; cdr3_nt: TGTGCCAGCTCACCTAACTGGGCTAGCGGGCATCAAGAGACCCAGTACTTC
clone_size: NA; d_call: TRBD2; j_call: TRBJ2-7; v_call: TRBV5-8; cdr3_length: 15; cdr3_aa: CASTEYGTSAYEQYF; cdr3_nt: TGTGCCAGCACCGAATATGGGACTAGCGCCTACGAGCAGTACTTC
clone_size: few; d_call: TRBD1; j_call: TRBJ2-5; v_call: TRBV5-1; cdr3_length: 18; cdr3_aa: CASSLARGTGTTQETQYF; cdr3_nt: TGCGCCAGCAGCTTGGCCCGAGGGACAGGGACGACACAAGAGACCCAGTACTTC
clone_size: few; d_call: NA; j_call: TRBJ2-6; v_call: TRBV5-1; cdr3_length: 15; cdr3_aa: CASTITGSGANVLTF; cdr3_nt: TGCGCCAGCACCATTACCGGCTCTGGGGCCAACGTCCTGACTTTC
clone_size: few; d_call: TRBD1; j_call: TRBJ1-4; v_call: TRBV5-1; cdr3_length: 15; cdr3_aa: CASSMRTGGKEKLFF; cdr3_nt: TGCGCCAGCAGCATGAGGACAGGGGGGAAGGAAAAACTGTTTTTT